Below, one TCR beta chain is given with its context. Some clones are missing from TCRdb's copy, which holds only in-frame ones; the method was immunoSEQ multiplex PCR. Of over 200,000 clones listed, approximately 81% are singletons. This sample is part of a study of blood T cell repertoires in COVID-19. Participants spanned ages about 18 to 100 years and resided in about two dozen US areas. The study counted Cohort 3 donors as recovered given two negative PCRs, clearance, or symptom resolution. The V gene lost 10 bases and the J gene lost 5 bases, with 12 bases spanning the gap. The germline CDR1 and CDR2 sequences are SNHLY and FYNNEI. CDR3 length: 12 amino acids.

The chain has TRBV2 and TRBJ2-4; D call uncertain. The clonotype originates from a man in his forties who had recovered from COVID-19. The source material was PBMCs or T cells enriched from blood (not recorded which). CDR3 DNA: TGTGCCACCGAGGCGGTAGAAAACATTCAGTACTTC. Translated: CATEAVENIQYF.